This T cell receptor (beta chain) was profiled in a study of blood T cell repertoires in COVID-19. In the original workflow: The assay estimated nucleated cells by amplifying reference gene primers. Sequencing used immunoSEQ multiplex PCR; TCRdb keeps in-frame clones, though not all of them. V, J and clone size reflect that table, while D and trimming were determined from the DNA. The sample consists of around 290,000 clones, approximately 86% of them appearing once. Per the germline V gene, CDR1 is MNHEY and CDR2 is SVGAGI. The CDR3 covers 14 residues. Trimming shortened V by 11 bases and J by 5 bases, and 22 bases separated the two germline ends.

This chain uses TRBV6-5 with TRBJ2-7; tentatively, D is TRBD2 (6 bases). Sequences were obtained from PBMCs or T cells enriched from blood (not recorded which). The clonotype originates from a woman aged 18-30 years who had recovered from COVID-19. CDR3 loop: CAGGVKGDLNEQYF. The DNA of the CDR3 is TGTGCCGGCGGGGTAAAAGGGGATCTTAACGAGCAGTACTTC.